This TCR beta chain was captured by sequencing in a study of CD8+ T cells in alopecia areata. cDNA reverse transcribed from extracted RNA served as the sequencing template. Repertoires were generated with immunoSEQ multiplex PCR, while TCRdb's copy carries only in-frame clones and drops some. The profile shows over 200,000 clones, around three fifths of them singletons. The CDR3 runs 15 residues. Losses at the gene ends were 3 bases for V and 0 bases for J; bases not matched to a gene: 2. The germline V gene has CDR1 SEHNR and CDR2 FQNEAQ (reference sequence). The sequence came from a human donor with alopecia areata. The chain has TRBV7-9 and TRBJ2-1, with 7 bases aligning to TRBD2. The specimen comprised CD4+ T cells sorted from blood, sampled at week 0. This chain's CDR3 is CASSFGRGSYNEQFF. CDR3 nucleotides: TGTGCCAGCAGCTTTGGGAGGGGCTCCTACAATGAGCAGTTCTTC.